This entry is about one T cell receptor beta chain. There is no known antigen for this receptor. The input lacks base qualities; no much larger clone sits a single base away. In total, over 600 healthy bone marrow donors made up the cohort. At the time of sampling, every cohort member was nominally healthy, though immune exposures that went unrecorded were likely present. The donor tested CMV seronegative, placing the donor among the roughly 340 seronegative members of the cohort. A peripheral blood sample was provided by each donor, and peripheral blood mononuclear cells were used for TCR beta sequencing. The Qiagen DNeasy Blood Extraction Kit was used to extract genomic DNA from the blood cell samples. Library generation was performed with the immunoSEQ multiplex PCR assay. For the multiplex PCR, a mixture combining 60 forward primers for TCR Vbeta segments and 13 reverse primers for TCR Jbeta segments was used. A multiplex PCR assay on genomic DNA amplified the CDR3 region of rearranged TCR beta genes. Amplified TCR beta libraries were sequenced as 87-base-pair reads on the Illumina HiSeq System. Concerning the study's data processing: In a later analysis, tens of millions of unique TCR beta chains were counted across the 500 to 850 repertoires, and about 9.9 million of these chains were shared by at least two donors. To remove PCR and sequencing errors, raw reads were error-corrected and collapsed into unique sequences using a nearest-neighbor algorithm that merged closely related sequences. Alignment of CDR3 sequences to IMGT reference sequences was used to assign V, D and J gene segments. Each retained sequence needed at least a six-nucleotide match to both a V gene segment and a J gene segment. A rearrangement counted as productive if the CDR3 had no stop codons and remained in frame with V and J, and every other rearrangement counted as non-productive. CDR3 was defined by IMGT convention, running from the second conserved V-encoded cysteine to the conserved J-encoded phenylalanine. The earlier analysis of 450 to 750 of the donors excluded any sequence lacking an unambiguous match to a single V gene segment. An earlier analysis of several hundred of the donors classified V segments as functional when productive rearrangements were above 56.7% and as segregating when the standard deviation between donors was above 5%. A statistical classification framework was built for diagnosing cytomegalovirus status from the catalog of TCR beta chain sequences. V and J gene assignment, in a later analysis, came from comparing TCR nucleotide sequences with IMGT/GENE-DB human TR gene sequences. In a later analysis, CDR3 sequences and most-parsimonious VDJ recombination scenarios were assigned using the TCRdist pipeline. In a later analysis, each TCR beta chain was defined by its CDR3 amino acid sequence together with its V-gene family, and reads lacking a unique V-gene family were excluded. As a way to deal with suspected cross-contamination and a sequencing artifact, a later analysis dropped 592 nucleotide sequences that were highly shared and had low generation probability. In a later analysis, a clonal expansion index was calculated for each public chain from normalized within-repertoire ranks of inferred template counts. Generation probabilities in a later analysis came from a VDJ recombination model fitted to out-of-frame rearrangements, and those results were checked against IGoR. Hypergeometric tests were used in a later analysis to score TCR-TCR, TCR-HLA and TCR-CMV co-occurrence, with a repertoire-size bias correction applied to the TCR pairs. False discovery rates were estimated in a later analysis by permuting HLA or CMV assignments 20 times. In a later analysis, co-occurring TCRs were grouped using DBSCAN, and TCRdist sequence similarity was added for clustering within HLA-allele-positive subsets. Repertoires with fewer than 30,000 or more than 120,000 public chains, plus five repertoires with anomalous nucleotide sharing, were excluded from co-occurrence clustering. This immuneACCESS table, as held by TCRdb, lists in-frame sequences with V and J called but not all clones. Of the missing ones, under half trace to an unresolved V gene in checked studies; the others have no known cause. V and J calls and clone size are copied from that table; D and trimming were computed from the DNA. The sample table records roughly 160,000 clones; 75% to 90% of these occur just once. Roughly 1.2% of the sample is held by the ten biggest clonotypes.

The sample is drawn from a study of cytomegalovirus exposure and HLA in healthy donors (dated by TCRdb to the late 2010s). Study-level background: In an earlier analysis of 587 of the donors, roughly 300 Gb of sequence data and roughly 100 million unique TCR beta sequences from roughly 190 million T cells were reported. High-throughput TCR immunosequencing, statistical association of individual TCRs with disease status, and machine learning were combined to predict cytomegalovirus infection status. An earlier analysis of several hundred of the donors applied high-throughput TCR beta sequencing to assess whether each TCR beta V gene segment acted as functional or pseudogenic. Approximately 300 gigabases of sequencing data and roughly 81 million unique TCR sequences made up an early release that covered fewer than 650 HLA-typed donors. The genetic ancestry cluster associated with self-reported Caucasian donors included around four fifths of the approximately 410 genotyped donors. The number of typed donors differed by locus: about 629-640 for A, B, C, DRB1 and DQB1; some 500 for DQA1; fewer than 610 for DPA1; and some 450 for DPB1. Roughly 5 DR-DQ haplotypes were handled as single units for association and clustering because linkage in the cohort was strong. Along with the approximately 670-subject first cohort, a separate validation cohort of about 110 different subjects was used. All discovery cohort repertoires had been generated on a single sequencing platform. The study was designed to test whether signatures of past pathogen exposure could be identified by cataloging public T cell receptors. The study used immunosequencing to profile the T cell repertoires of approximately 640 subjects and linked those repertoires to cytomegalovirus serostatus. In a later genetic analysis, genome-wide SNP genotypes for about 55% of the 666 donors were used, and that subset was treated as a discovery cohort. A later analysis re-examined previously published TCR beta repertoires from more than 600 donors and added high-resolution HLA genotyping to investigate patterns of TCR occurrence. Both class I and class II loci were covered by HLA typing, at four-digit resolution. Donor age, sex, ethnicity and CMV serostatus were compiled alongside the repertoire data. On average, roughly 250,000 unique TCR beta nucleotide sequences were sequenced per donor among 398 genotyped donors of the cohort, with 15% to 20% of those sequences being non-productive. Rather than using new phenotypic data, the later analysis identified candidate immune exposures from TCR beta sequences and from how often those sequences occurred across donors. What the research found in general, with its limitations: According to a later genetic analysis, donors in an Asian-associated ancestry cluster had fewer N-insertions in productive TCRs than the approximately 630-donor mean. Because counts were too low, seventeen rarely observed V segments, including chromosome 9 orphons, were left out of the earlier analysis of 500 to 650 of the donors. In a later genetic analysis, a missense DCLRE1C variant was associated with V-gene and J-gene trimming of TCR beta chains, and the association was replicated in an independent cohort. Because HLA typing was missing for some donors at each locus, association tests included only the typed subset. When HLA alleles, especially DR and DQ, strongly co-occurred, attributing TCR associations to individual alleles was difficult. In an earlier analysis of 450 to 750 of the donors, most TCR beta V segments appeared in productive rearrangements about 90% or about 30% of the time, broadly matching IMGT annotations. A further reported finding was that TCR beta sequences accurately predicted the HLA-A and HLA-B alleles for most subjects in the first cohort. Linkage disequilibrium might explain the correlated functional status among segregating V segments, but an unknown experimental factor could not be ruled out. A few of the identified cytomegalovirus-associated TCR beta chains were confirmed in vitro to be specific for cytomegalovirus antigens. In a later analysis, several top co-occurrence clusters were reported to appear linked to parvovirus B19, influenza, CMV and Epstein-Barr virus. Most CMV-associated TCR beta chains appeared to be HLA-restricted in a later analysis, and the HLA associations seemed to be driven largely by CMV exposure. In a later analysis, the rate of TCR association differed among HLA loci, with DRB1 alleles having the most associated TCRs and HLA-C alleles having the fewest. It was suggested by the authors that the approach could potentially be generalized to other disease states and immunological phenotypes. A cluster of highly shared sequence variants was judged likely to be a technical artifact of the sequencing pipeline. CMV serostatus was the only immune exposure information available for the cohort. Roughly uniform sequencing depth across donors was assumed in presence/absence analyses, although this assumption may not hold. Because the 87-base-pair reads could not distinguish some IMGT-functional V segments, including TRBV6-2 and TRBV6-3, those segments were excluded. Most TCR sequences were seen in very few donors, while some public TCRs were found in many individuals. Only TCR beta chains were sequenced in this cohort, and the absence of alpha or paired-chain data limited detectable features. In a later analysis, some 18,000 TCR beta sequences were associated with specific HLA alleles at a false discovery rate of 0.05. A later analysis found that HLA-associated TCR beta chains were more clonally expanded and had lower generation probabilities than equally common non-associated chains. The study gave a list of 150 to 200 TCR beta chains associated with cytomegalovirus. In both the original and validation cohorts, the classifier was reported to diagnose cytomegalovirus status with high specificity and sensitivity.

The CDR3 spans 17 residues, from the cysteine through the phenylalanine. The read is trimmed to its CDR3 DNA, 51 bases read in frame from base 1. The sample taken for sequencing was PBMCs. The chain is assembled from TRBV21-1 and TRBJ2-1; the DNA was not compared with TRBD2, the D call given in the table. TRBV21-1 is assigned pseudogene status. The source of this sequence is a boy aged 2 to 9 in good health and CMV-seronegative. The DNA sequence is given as TGTGCCAGCAGCAAAGGGCACCGGAGGAGCTCCTACAATGAGCAGTTCTTC. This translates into CASSKGHRRSSYNEQFF.